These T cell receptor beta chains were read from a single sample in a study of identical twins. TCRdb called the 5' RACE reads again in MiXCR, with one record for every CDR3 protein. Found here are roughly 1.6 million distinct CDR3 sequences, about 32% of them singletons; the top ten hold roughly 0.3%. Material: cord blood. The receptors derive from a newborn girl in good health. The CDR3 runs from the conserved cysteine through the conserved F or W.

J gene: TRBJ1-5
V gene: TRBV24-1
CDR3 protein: CATSALTGGNQPQHF

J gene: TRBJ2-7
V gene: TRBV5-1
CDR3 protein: CASSEQGESYEQYF

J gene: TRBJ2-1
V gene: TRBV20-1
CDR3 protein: CSARDLGTLTYNEQFF

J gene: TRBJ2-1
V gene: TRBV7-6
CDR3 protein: CASSLKNEQFF

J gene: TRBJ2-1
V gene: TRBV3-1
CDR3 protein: CASSTPGKAYNEQFF

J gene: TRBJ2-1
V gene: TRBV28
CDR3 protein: CASMFLAGGGEQFF

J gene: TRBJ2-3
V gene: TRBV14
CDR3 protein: CASSQDGHPPTDTQYF

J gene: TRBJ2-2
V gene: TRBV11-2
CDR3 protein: CASRPLAGNTGELFF

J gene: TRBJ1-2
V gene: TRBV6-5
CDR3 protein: CASSYSKQGGGYGYTF

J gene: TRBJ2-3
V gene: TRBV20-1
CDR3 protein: CSARDLAIIGDTQYF

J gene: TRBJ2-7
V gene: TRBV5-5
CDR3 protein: CAGSLEQGRTYEQYF

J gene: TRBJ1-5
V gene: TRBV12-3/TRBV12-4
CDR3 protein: CASSLETGHKRGPVHF

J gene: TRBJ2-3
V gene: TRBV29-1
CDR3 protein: CSVATAGDTQYF

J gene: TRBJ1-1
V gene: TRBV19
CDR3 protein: CASSTQGARGTEAFF

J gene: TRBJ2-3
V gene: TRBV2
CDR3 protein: CASREWDPTDTQYF